Below are 27 T cell receptor beta chains sequenced from a single sample in a study of blood T cell repertoires in COVID-19. Measured with immunoSEQ multiplex PCR; TCRdb has only the in-frame clones, and not every one. The table lists 200,000 to 250,000 clones, about 83% of them singletons. Sequenced material: peripheral blood. These receptors came from a woman in her thirties with COVID-19, enrolled during active disease.

This chain links TRBV23-1 with TRBJ2-7, with D maybe TRBD2 (7 bases). TRBV23-1 is classed as an ORF, of uncertain function. V was shortened by 10 bases and J by 2 bases, with 18 bases between the two germline ends. There are 14 residues in the CDR3. In DNA, the CDR3 is TGCGCCACCCAAGGGAGGGGGTGGACCTACGAGCAGTACTTC. It translates to CATQGRGWTYEQYF.

With respect to this clone: Mismatch with germline at one junction end may stem from a read error. This specimen includes other DNA sequences encoding the same CDR3. The chain combines TRBV3-1 (or the pseudogene TRBV3-2) with TRBJ2-2; D is uncertain. Germline-derived CDR1 and CDR2 are LGHDT and YNNKEL (reference sequence). CDR3 length: 14 residues. Written as DNA, the CDR3 is TGTGCCAGCAGTCAAGATTTAAACACCGGGGAGCTGTTTTTT. Protein sequence: CASSQDLNTGELFF.

The V gene is TRBV18, the J gene TRBJ2-7; 11 bases map to TRBD2. Germline V gives CDR1 KGHSH, CDR2 LQKENI. CDR3 length: 14 residues. V lost 4 bases and J lost 4; bases outside the gene matches: 3. CDR3 amino acids: CASSLRLAGYEQYF. As DNA, the CDR3 is TGTGCCAGCTCACTCCGACTAGCGGGGTACGAGCAGTACTTC.

Concerning this clone: One junction end disagrees with the germline gene, perhaps due to a read error. The chain recombines TRBV6-2 or TRBV6-3 with TRBJ1-5; TRBD1 agrees at 7 bases. This CDR3 contains 13 residues. Germline CDR1 is MNHEY and CDR2 is SVGEGT. The CDR3 here is CASTYPGGQPQHF. The CDR3 nucleotides read TGTGCCAGCACTTACCCAGGGGGTCAGCCCCAGCATTTT.

The chain carries TRBV5-4 and TRBJ2-6, with 9 bases lining up with TRBD2. CDR1 and CDR2 from the germline V gene are SGHNT and YYREEE (reference sequence). This CDR3 has 18 residues. The J segment lost 1 base and the V segment lost 6 bases, leaving 11 bases of the junction unmatched. CDR3 nucleotides: TGTGCCAGCACCCCGTCCGGCGGGGGGGCGTCTGGGGCCAACGTCCTGACTTTC. Its translation: CASTPSGGGASGANVLTF.

The chain links TRBV6-6 to TRBJ2-7, with 7 bases aligning to TRBD2. V shed 7 bases, J shed 6 bases, and the junction held 9 bases outside the gene matches. Germline-derived CDR1 and CDR2 are MNHNY and SVGAGI (reference sequence). The CDR3 has 13 residues. The CDR3: CASKAGPGGEQYF. Here the CDR3 DNA reads TGTGCCAGCAAGGCGGGGCCGGGGGGCGAGCAGTACTTC.

V usage is TRBV19 and J usage is TRBJ2-2, with 9 bases matching TRBD1. Trimming at V came to 4 bases and at J to 6 bases, leaving 15 bases not matched to a gene. The CDR3 length is 18 residues. The germline CDR1 and CDR2 sequences are LNHDA and SQIVND (reference sequence). The CDR3 here is CASSTRRTGVNKAGELFF. CDR3 in DNA: TGTGCCAGTAGTACGCGTAGGACAGGGGTGAACAAGGCCGGGGAGCTGTTTTTT. Using reference TRBV19 and TRBJ2-2 for the parts outside the CDR3, the full variable domain is DGGITQSPKYLFRKEGQNVTLSCEQNLNHDAMYWYRQDPGQGLRLIYYSQIVNDFQKGDIAEGYSVSREKKESFPLTVTSAQKNPTAFYLCASSTRRTGVNKAGELFFGEGSRLTVL.

The chain joins TRBV2 to TRBJ1-1; maybe TRBD1 (6 bases). Looked up from germline, CDR1 is SNHLY and CDR2 is FYNNEI. The CDR3 sequence is 14 residues long. V shed 0 bases and J shed 5 bases, with 10 bases lying between them. CDR3 DNA: TGTGCCAGCAGTGAAGCGCTAAGGGGGACTGAAGCTTTCTTT. Its translation: CASSEALRGTEAFF.

The rearrangement links TRBV5-1 to TRBJ2-7; 13 bases are shared with TRBD2. The CDR3 is made up of 16 amino acids. The V segment lost 0 bases and the J segment 5 bases; nucleotides outside the gene matches: 5. The germline V gene encodes CDR1 SGHRS and CDR2 YFSETQ. CDR3 sequence (DNA): TGCGCCAGCAGCTTGGGGGGGACTAGCGGGATCAACGAGCAGTACTTC. This encodes CASSLGGTSGINEQYF.

The chain employs TRBV7-6 and TRBJ2-1; 10 positions agree with TRBD2. Trimming cost V 3 bases and J 9 bases; bases outside gene matches: 14. The CDR3 has 17 amino acids. Looked up from germline, CDR1 is SGHVS and CDR2 is FNYEAQ. CDR3 DNA sequence: TGTGCCAGCAGCTTTATGTCGAGTAGAGCGGGGGGGGCTGAGCAGTTCTTC. Translated, it gives CASSFMSSRAGGAEQFF.

This chain's CDR3 is CASSLSGLGTTDTQYF. CDR3 DNA sequence: TGTGCCAGCAGCTTATCCGGCTTGGGCACCACAGATACGCAGTATTTT. The chain is built from TRBV7-6 and TRBJ2-3; no firm D call. From germline, CDR1 is SGHVS and CDR2 FNYEAQ. The V end lost 2 bases, the J end lost 2 bases, and 14 bases lay between the germline ends. This CDR3 is 16 amino acids long.

V usage is TRBV30 and J usage is TRBJ2-7; no clear D. The V end lost 4 bases, the J end lost 3 bases, and 16 bases lay between the germline ends. CDR3 size: 14 residues. Germline CDR1 GTSNPN, CDR2 SVGIG (reference sequence). The CDR3, as DNA: TGTGCCTGGATGGGCAGGCCTCCAAACTACGAGCAGTACTTC. Translating gives CAWMGRPPNYEQYF.

CDR3 bases: TGTGCCAGCAGCAACGGAGGTGGTGGGTTGAACACTGAAGCTTTCTTT. Translated: CASSNGGGGLNTEAFF. The chain combines TRBV6-2 or TRBV6-3 with TRBJ1-1, with D unresolved. The V gene lost 6 bases and the J gene lost 0 bases, with 17 bases spanning the gap. This CDR3 spans 16 amino acids. Germline CDR1 and CDR2: MNHEY and SVGEGT.

As for this clone: One end of the junction varies from germline; a read error may be responsible. This chain joins TRBV3-1 (or the pseudogene TRBV3-2) and TRBJ1-3; D not certain. Germline CDR1 reads LGHDT; CDR2 reads YNNKEL (reference sequence). The CDR3 is 18 residues long. CDR3 DNA: TGTGCCAGCAGCCAAGATACGGATCGCGGAGGAACTGGGAACACCATATATTTT. Translation: CASSQDTDRGGTGNTIYF.

The rearrangement links TRBV5-4 to TRBJ2-1, with 11 bases identical to TRBD2. Germline CDR1 SGHNT, CDR2 YYREEE (reference sequence). J gave up 0 bases and V 7 bases, and 9 bases lay outside the gene matches. This CDR3 comprises 17 residues. CDR3 amino acids: CASVASGGSFSYNEQFF. In nucleotides, the CDR3 is TGTGCCAGCGTCGCTAGCGGGGGGTCATTCTCCTACAATGAGCAGTTCTTC.

J is TRBJ2-7 and V is TRBV19, with TRBD1 identical over 10 bases. Germline V gene data show CDR1 as LNHDA and CDR2 as SQIVND (reference sequence). The junction had 5 bases not matched to a gene; V was cut back by 5 bases and J by 7 bases. The CDR3 is made up of 13 amino acids. Here the CDR3 reads CASSSGTGVEQYF. CDR3 in DNA: TGTGCCAGTAGTTCCGGGACAGGGGTAGAGCAGTACTTC. The whole variable domain, remainder taken from reference TRBV19 and TRBJ2-7, is DGGITQSPKYLFRKEGQNVTLSCEQNLNHDAMYWYRQDPGQGLRLIYYSQIVNDFQKGDIAEGYSVSREKKESFPLTVTSAQKNPTAFYLCASSSGTGVEQYFGPGTRLTVT.

A note on this clone: A read error may account for a junction end that differs from germline. Distinct nucleotide sequences in the sample also encode this CDR3. The chain uses TRBV5-1 and TRBJ2-1, with TRBD2 matching over 13 bases. The CDR3 length is 16 residues. Germline CDR1 and CDR2: SGHRS and YFSETQ. The CDR3 region is CASSSTSGGAYNEQFF. CDR3 nucleotides: TGCGCCAGCAGCTCCACTAGCGGGGGGGCCTATAATGAGCAGTTCTTC.

The chain employs TRBV6-2 or TRBV6-3 and TRBJ2-2, with TRBD2 matching 7 bases. J was trimmed by 4 bases and V by 4 bases; bases with no gene match: 15. CDR1 MNHEY and CDR2 SVGEGT come from the germline V gene. The CDR3 runs 18 residues. CDR3 protein: CASSFGGQSGEITGELFF. Written as DNA, the CDR3 is TGTGCCAGCAGTTTCGGGGGTCAAAGCGGGGAGATCACCGGGGAGCTGTTTTTT.

This clone has more than one count but fewer than ten. The chain couples TRBV19 to TRBJ1-6; the D gene is possibly TRBD1 (5 bases). Germline CDR1 LNHDA, CDR2 SQIVND (reference sequence). The V end lost 6 bases, the J end lost 0 bases, and 6 bases lay between the germline ends. CDR3 length: 14 amino acids. CDR3 sequence reads: CASRDSSYNSPLHF. CDR3 nucleotides: TGTGCCAGTAGAGACAGCTCCTATAATTCACCCCTCCACTTT.

The J gene is TRBJ2-2, the V gene TRBV24-1, with TRBD1 matching over 8 bases. Losses at the gene ends were 7 bases for V and 6 bases for J; bases not matched to a gene: 0. CDR1 is KGHDR, CDR2 SFDVKD, per germline. This CDR3 is 12 amino acids long. The CDR3 region is CATRDRAGELFF. The DNA of the CDR3 is TGTGCCACCAGGGACAGGGCCGGGGAGCTGTTTTTT.

This clone appeared a single time. This chain joins TRBV5-1 and TRBJ2-1; D is uncertain. Trimming stripped 0 bases from V and 6 bases from J, with 13 bases between. Germline V gives CDR1 SGHRS, CDR2 YFSETQ. This CDR3 region has 15 residues. DNA of the CDR3: TGCGCCAGCAGCTTGGAGCGTTCGAGCAGCAATGAGCAGTTCTTC. Translating gives CASSLERSSSNEQFF.

The chain uses TRBV27 and TRBJ1-1; D is unclear. Trimming took off 3 bases at V and 1 base at J, with 6 bases between the two ends. Germline CDR1 is MNHEY and CDR2 is SMNVEV (reference sequence). The CDR3 sequence is 13 residues long. CDR3 DNA sequence: TGTGCCAGCAGTTTTATCCGGAACACTGAAGCTTTCTTT. It specifies CASSFIRNTEAFF.

V is TRBV19 and J is TRBJ2-6; possible D gene TRBD1, 6 bases. The V end lost 0 bases, the J end lost 4 bases, and 13 bases lay between the germline ends. Germline CDR1 LNHDA, CDR2 SQIVND (reference sequence). The CDR3 runs 17 residues. CDR3 sequence: CASSIDAPGAGANVLTF. The CDR3 coding sequence is TGTGCCAGTAGTATAGACGCTCCAGGGGCCGGGGCCAACGTCCTGACTTTC. Looking up the rest from reference TRBV19 and TRBJ2-6 gives the full variable domain: DGGITQSPKYLFRKEGQNVTLSCEQNLNHDAMYWYRQDPGQGLRLIYYSQIVNDFQKGDIAEGYSVSREKKESFPLTVTSAQKNPTAFYLCASSIDAPGAGANVLTFGAGSRLTVL.

The chain links TRBV5-4 to TRBJ2-5, with D unresolved. CDR1 and CDR2 from the germline V gene are SGHNT and YYREEE (reference sequence). The CDR3 consists of 12 residues. Trimming shortened V by 2 bases and J by 4 bases, and 6 bases separated the two germline ends. The CDR3: CASSLTGETQYF. CDR3 bases: TGTGCCAGCAGCTTAACGGGAGAGACCCAGTACTTC.

The chain uses TRBV6-5 and TRBJ1-2; perhaps TRBD1 as D (5 bases). Per germline, CDR1 MNHEY and CDR2 SVGAGI. The CDR3 runs to 15 residues. The V end lost 6 bases, the J end lost 4 bases, and 18 bases lay between the germline ends. The CDR3 loop is CASSPSVDGGYGYTF. The CDR3 bases are TGTGCCAGCAGCCCCTCAGTGGACGGGGGCTATGGCTACACCTTC.

The chain employs TRBV19 and TRBJ2-1, with TRBD1 matching 8 bases. The CDR3 runs 17 residues. Germline V CDR1 and CDR2: LNHDA, SQIVND (reference sequence). The ends lost 9 bases at V and 2 bases at J; junction bases unmatched: 15. As DNA, the CDR3 is TGTGCCAGCACGAAGGCAGGGGGCGCCGCAACCTACAATGAGCAGTTCTTC. Residues: CASTKAGGAATYNEQFF.

J is TRBJ1-2 and V is TRBV6-2 or TRBV6-3; TRBD1 matches at 9 bases. Germline assignment: CDR1 MNHEY and CDR2 SVGEGT. The CDR3 runs 15 residues. V trimming: 5 bases; J trimming: 7 bases; junction bases outside the gene matches: 11. In DNA form, the CDR3 reads TGTGCCAGCAGTATAACTCCGGGACAGGGCCGTGGCTACACCTTC. Protein: CASSITPGQGRGYTF.